A selection of T cell receptor beta chains follows, all from one sample in a study of PD-1 blockade in classical Hodgkin lymphoma. TCRdb's table, derived via immunoSEQ multiplex PCR, lists solely in-frame clones and lacks some. The sample consists of 50,000 or so clones, about 89% of them appearing once. The sample in question was peripheral blood mononuclear cells (PBMCs), obtained before the fourth cycle of nivolumab. The origin of the receptors is a human donor with classical Hodgkin lymphoma. Each CDR3 is given with its conserved first and last residue. Each record gives: V gene, clone size, J gene, D gene, CDR3 DNA, CDR3 protein. A D gene is named only where the DNA matches it firmly. For some rows the clone size is stated as once, few or many, or as a class when expanded; others skip it.

V gene: TRBV7-3; clone size: .; J gene: TRBJ2-3; D gene: TRBD2; CDR3 DNA: TGTGCCAGCAGCTTTGGCGGGAGCACCGGAGATACGCAGTATTTT; CDR3 protein: CASSFGGSTGDTQYF
V gene: TRBV5-4; clone size: once; J gene: TRBJ1-2; D gene: TRBD1; CDR3 DNA: TGTGCCAGCAGCTTCCCAGGTGGGACAGGGTATGGCTACACCTTC; CDR3 protein: CASSFPGGTGYGYTF
V gene: TRBV27; clone size: .; J gene: TRBJ2-3; D gene: TRBD2; CDR3 DNA: TGTGCCAGCAGCTGGGGGGGAGAGAGCACAGATACGCAGTATTTT; CDR3 protein: CASSWGGESTDTQYF
V gene: TRBV29-1; clone size: .; J gene: TRBJ2-1; D gene: TRBD2; CDR3 DNA: TGCAGCTCCTCCGGGACTAGCGGGGGGTACAATGAGCAGTTCTTC; CDR3 protein: CSSSGTSGGYNEQFF
V gene: TRBV27; clone size: .; J gene: TRBJ1-2; D gene: TRBD1; CDR3 DNA: TGTGCCAGCAGTTATGGGACAGGGGAAGGGTATGGCTACACCTTC; CDR3 protein: CASSYGTGEGYGYTF
V gene: TRBV19; clone size: .; J gene: TRBJ1-5; D gene: .; CDR3 DNA: TGTGCCAGTAGTATCCAACAGAGCCCTCTCCCCCAGCATTTT; CDR3 protein: CASSIQQSPLPQHF
V gene: TRBV5-1; clone size: .; J gene: TRBJ2-2; D gene: TRBD2; CDR3 DNA: TGCGCCAGCAGCTTGCGGCCTAGCGGGTCGAACACCGGGGAGCTGTTTTTT; CDR3 protein: CASSLRPSGSNTGELFF
V gene: TRBV9; clone size: few; J gene: TRBJ1-2; D gene: TRBD1; CDR3 DNA: TGTGCCAGCAGCGTAGGTCAGGGGGCCTATGGCTACACCTTC; CDR3 protein: CASSVGQGAYGYTF
V gene: TRBV27; clone size: .; J gene: TRBJ2-2; D gene: TRBD2; CDR3 DNA: TGTGCCAGCAGTTGGAAGCGGGAGGGCCCGAACACCGGGGAGCTGTTTTTT; CDR3 protein: CASSWKREGPNTGELFF
V gene: TRBV7-3; clone size: .; J gene: TRBJ2-5; D gene: .; CDR3 DNA: TGTGCCAGCAGCCCAAGCCCCCAAGAGACCCAGTACTTC; CDR3 protein: CASSPSPQETQYF
V gene: TRBV28; clone size: .; J gene: TRBJ2-1; D gene: .; CDR3 DNA: TGTGCCAGCAGTTTAGGGGGGGCGGGTAATGAGCAGTTCTTC; CDR3 protein: CASSLGGAGNEQFF
V gene: TRBV9; clone size: .; J gene: TRBJ2-5; D gene: TRBD1; CDR3 DNA: TGTGCCAGCGCACAGGGGGAAGAGACCCAGTACTTC; CDR3 protein: CASAQGEETQYF
V gene: TRBV5-6; clone size: .; J gene: TRBJ2-3; D gene: TRBD2; CDR3 DNA: TGTGCCAGCAGCCTAGGACTAGCGGTCACAGATACGCAGTATTTT; CDR3 protein: CASSLGLAVTDTQYF
V gene: TRBV18; clone size: once; J gene: TRBJ1-1; D gene: .; CDR3 DNA: TGTGCCAGCTCACCAGCAGGGATGAACACTGAAGCTTTCTTT; CDR3 protein: CASSPAGMNTEAFF
V gene: TRBV14; clone size: .; J gene: TRBJ1-1; D gene: .; CDR3 DNA: TGTGCCAGCAGCCAAGCCCCATGGGAGTGGAGCACTGAAGCTTTCTTT; CDR3 protein: CASSQAPWEWSTEAFF
V gene: TRBV7-9; clone size: .; J gene: TRBJ1-2; D gene: TRBD1; CDR3 DNA: TGTGCCAGCAGCTCACCGCGGACAGGGGGCTCTTACTATGGCTACACCTTC; CDR3 protein: CASSSPRTGGSYYGYTF
V gene: TRBV6-1; clone size: .; J gene: TRBJ2-7; D gene: TRBD2; CDR3 DNA: TGTGCCAGCACTAAGCGGGAGGCAGGCGAGCAGTACTTC; CDR3 protein: CASTKREAGEQYF
V gene: TRBV25-1; clone size: .; J gene: TRBJ2-3; D gene: TRBD2; CDR3 DNA: TGTGCCAGCAGTAATAGCGGGGGGCTATGGCAGTATTTT; CDR3 protein: CASSNSGGLWQYF
V gene: TRBV2; clone size: .; J gene: TRBJ2-7; D gene: .; CDR3 DNA: TGTGCCAGCAGGGGCCAGGTCGGAACCTACGAGCAGTACTTC; CDR3 protein: CASRGQVGTYEQYF
V gene: TRBV4-2; clone size: few; J gene: TRBJ2-6; D gene: .; CDR3 DNA: TGTGCCAGCAGCATCTCGGAAGCCAACGTCCTGACTTTC; CDR3 protein: CASSISEANVLTF
V gene: TRBV10-3; clone size: .; J gene: TRBJ1-4; D gene: TRBD1; CDR3 DNA: TGTGCCATCAGGTCCGGGACAGGGCAGGAAAAACTGTTTTTT; CDR3 protein: CAIRSGTGQEKLFF
V gene: TRBV27; clone size: .; J gene: TRBJ2-2; D gene: .; CDR3 DNA: TGTGCCAGCACTAACTTTCGACCCCGATCGAACAGCGCGAACACTGGGGAGCTGTTTTTT; CDR3 protein: CASTNFRPRSNSANTGELFF
V gene: TRBV5-1; clone size: .; J gene: TRBJ1-1; D gene: .; CDR3 DNA: TGCGCCAGCAGCTTGGGACTCTCAGAGGGGGTGAACACTGAAGCTTTCTTT; CDR3 protein: CASSLGLSEGVNTEAFF
V gene: TRBV16; clone size: .; J gene: TRBJ2-7; D gene: TRBD1; CDR3 DNA: TGTGCCAGCAGCCTGGGACAGACCTACGAGCAGTACTTC; CDR3 protein: CASSLGQTYEQYF
V gene: TRBV4-1; clone size: few; J gene: TRBJ2-5; D gene: .; CDR3 DNA: TGCGCCAGCAGCCAAGGGCAGAGGGAGACCCAGTACTTC; CDR3 protein: CASSQGQRETQYF
V gene: TRBV28; clone size: .; J gene: TRBJ2-2; D gene: .; CDR3 DNA: TGTGCCAGCAGGGTTTTGACCGGGGAGCTGTTTTTT; CDR3 protein: CASRVLTGELFF
V gene: TRBV27; clone size: .; J gene: TRBJ2-6; D gene: .; CDR3 DNA: TGTGCCAGCAGTTTATACCCCCCGGGCTCTGGGGCCAACGTCCTGACTTTC; CDR3 protein: CASSLYPPGSGANVLTF
V gene: TRBV15; clone size: few; J gene: TRBJ2-1; D gene: TRBD2; CDR3 DNA: TGTGCCACCAGCAGACAGGGACTAGCGGTCTACAATGAGCAGTTCTTC; CDR3 protein: CATSRQGLAVYNEQFF
V gene: TRBV27; clone size: .; J gene: TRBJ2-6; D gene: .; CDR3 DNA: TGTGCCAGCAGTTTGGCCGGGGCCAACGTCCTGACTTTC; CDR3 protein: CASSLAGANVLTF
V gene: TRBV4-2; clone size: .; J gene: TRBJ2-1; D gene: .; CDR3 DNA: TGTGCCAGCAGCCGGGACTCCTCGAAAAATGAGCAGTTCTTC; CDR3 protein: CASSRDSSKNEQFF
V gene: TRBV10-2; clone size: .; J gene: TRBJ1-4; D gene: .; CDR3 DNA: TGCGCCAGCAGTGGGGTCGGAGGCCGTAATGAAAAACTGTTTTTT; CDR3 protein: CASSGVGGRNEKLFF
V gene: TRBV5-1; clone size: .; J gene: TRBJ2-3; D gene: TRBD1; CDR3 DNA: TGCGCCAGCAGCCCAAGGACAGGAATCACAGATACGCAGTATTTT; CDR3 protein: CASSPRTGITDTQYF
V gene: TRBV28; clone size: .; J gene: TRBJ2-5; D gene: TRBD2; CDR3 DNA: TGTGCCAGCAGTTTACGTCCGCGGGGGGTTACAGAGACCCAGTACTTC; CDR3 protein: CASSLRPRGVTETQYF
V gene: TRBV18; clone size: .; J gene: TRBJ2-3; D gene: TRBD2; CDR3 DNA: TGTGCCAGCCGAAGCCGCGCTAGCGGGGGCACAGATACGCAGTATTTT; CDR3 protein: CASRSRASGGTDTQYF
V gene: TRBV4-1; clone size: .; J gene: TRBJ2-5; D gene: TRBD1; CDR3 DNA: TGCGCCAGCAGCCAAACTGGGACAGGGGGAGAGACCCAGTACTTC; CDR3 protein: CASSQTGTGGETQYF
V gene: TRBV7-9; clone size: .; J gene: TRBJ2-7; D gene: TRBD2; CDR3 DNA: TGTGCCAGCAGCATAAGCGGGAGTAGAACCTACGAGCAGTACTTC; CDR3 protein: CASSISGSRTYEQYF
V gene: TRBV7-8; clone size: .; J gene: TRBJ2-7; D gene: TRBD1; CDR3 DNA: TGTGCCAGCAGCCACAATCCGGGACAGGGGAGCTCCTACGAGCAGTACTTC; CDR3 protein: CASSHNPGQGSSYEQYF
V gene: TRBV7-8; clone size: .; J gene: TRBJ2-7; D gene: .; CDR3 DNA: TGTGCCAGCAGCTTAATAGGCTACGAGCAGTACTTC; CDR3 protein: CASSLIGYEQYF
V gene: TRBV5-6; clone size: .; J gene: TRBJ2-7; D gene: .; CDR3 DNA: TGTGCCAGCAGCTTCGGCGGGTCAGCCTACGAGCAGTACTTC; CDR3 protein: CASSFGGSAYEQYF
V gene: TRBV18; clone size: .; J gene: TRBJ2-3; D gene: TRBD1; CDR3 DNA: TGTGCCAGCTCCCCGGGACAGGGGGTCGTAGATACGCAGTATTTT; CDR3 protein: CASSPGQGVVDTQYF
V gene: TRBV5-1; clone size: .; J gene: TRBJ2-7; D gene: .; CDR3 DNA: TGCGCCAGCAGCTTGGTTTCGCTCTTCGCAGCTGACGAGCAGTACTTC; CDR3 protein: CASSLVSLFAADEQYF
V gene: TRBV10-3; clone size: .; J gene: TRBJ2-7; D gene: TRBD1; CDR3 DNA: TGTGCCTCAGGACAGGGCGGGTACGAGCAGTACTTC; CDR3 protein: CASGQGGYEQYF
V gene: TRBV18; clone size: .; J gene: TRBJ1-5; D gene: .; CDR3 DNA: TGTGCCAGCTCACAACAGGGTAATAGCAATCAGCCCCAGCATTTT; CDR3 protein: CASSQQGNSNQPQHF
V gene: TRBV2; clone size: .; J gene: TRBJ2-2; D gene: TRBD2; CDR3 DNA: TGTGCCAGCGTCCTAGCGGGGAACACCGGGGAGCTGTTTTTT; CDR3 protein: CASVLAGNTGELFF
V gene: TRBV6-1; clone size: .; J gene: TRBJ1-5; D gene: .; CDR3 DNA: TGTGCCAGCGTTGAGAGCGGCGGTGGTCAGCCCCAGCATTTT; CDR3 protein: CASVESGGGQPQHF
V gene: TRBV19; clone size: .; J gene: TRBJ1-1; D gene: .; CDR3 DNA: TGTGCCAGTACCCGCGCCGGGTTCAGGATCGGTGAAGCTTTCTTT; CDR3 protein: CASTRAGFRIGEAFF
V gene: TRBV25-1; clone size: .; J gene: TRBJ2-3; D gene: .; CDR3 DNA: TGTGCCAGCAGTGAAAGAGGGGGGGCTCGAACCCCGGGTACGCAGTATTTT; CDR3 protein: CASSERGGARTPGTQYF
V gene: TRBV9; clone size: .; J gene: TRBJ2-5; D gene: TRBD1; CDR3 DNA: TGTGCCAGCAGCAAGACAGGACAGGTTCTAGAGACCCAGTACTTC; CDR3 protein: CASSKTGQVLETQYF
V gene: TRBV21-1; clone size: .; J gene: TRBJ2-7; D gene: .; CDR3 DNA: TGTGCCAGCAGCTCCCAGTGCGAGCAGTACTTC; CDR3 protein: CASSSQCEQYF
V gene: TRBV27; clone size: .; J gene: TRBJ1-4; D gene: .; CDR3 DNA: TGTGCCAGCAGTCTTTCAGGGCTTGGGTATGAAAAACTGTTTTTT; CDR3 protein: CASSLSGLGYEKLFF
V gene: TRBV9; clone size: once; J gene: TRBJ2-2; D gene: .; CDR3 DNA: TGTGCCAGCAGCACATCCGCTGGAGCCGGGGAGCTGTTTTTT; CDR3 protein: CASSTSAGAGELFF
V gene: TRBV7-9; clone size: .; J gene: TRBJ2-2; D gene: .; CDR3 DNA: TGTGCCAGCAGCTATACTTCTTCGAAGGGGGAGCTGTTTTTT; CDR3 protein: CASSYTSSKGELFF